One and the same sample provided the 32 T cell receptor beta chains below, sequenced in a study of blood T cell repertoires in COVID-19. Sequenced by immunoSEQ multiplex PCR; TCRdb stores in-frame clones only, minus some. The repertoire has around 300,000 clones, around nine tenths of them found once; the top ten carry 0.9% to 1.2%. The sample taken for sequencing was PBMCs or T cells enriched from blood (not recorded which). The receptors were gathered from a woman in her 30s who had recovered from COVID-19.

The chain joins TRBV7-2 to TRBJ1-1; D is possibly TRBD1 (5 bases). The germline V and J ends were trimmed by 3 bases and 6 bases, with 8 bases remaining between them. CDR1 is SGHTA and CDR2 is FQGNSA in the germline V gene. The length of the CDR3 is 12 residues. The chain's CDR3 is CASSFWGAEAFF. The CDR3 DNA follows: TGTGCCAGCAGCTTTTGGGGGGCTGAAGCTTTCTTT.

The rearrangement joins TRBV5-4 to TRBJ1-1, with 7 bases lining up with TRBD1. Trimming removed 4 bases from V and 0 bases from J; junction bases left unmatched: 6. CDR1 is SGHNT and CDR2 is YYREEE in the germline V gene (reference sequence). The CDR3 covers 15 residues. For the CDR3, the DNA is TGTGCCAGCAGCCCACTACAGGGGCTGAACACTGAAGCTTTCTTT. The encoded protein is CASSPLQGLNTEAFF.

The genes are TRBV14 and TRBJ2-1; TRBD2 matches at 10 bases. From germline, CDR1 is SGHDN and CDR2 FVKESK. The CDR3 has 16 amino acids. V lost 2 bases and J lost 3; bases outside the gene matches: 4. As DNA, the CDR3 is TGTGCCAGCAGCCAACCCGGACTAGCGGTCTACAATGAGCAGTTCTTC. Translated, it gives CASSQPGLAVYNEQFF. Drawing the rest from reference TRBV14 and TRBJ2-1, the complete variable domain is EAGVTQFPSHSVIEKGQTVTLRCDPISGHDNLYWYRRVMGKEIKFLLHFVKESKQDESGMPNNRFLAERTGGTYSTLKVQPAELEDSGVYFCASSQPGLAVYNEQFFGPGTRLTVL.

The chain has TRBV6-5 and TRBJ1-1, with 7 bases identical to TRBD1. Germline V gene data show CDR1 as MNHEY and CDR2 as SVGAGI. V trimming: 8 bases; J trimming: 1 base; junction bases outside the gene matches: 7. The CDR3 is 14 residues long. CDR3 residues: CASGWDSSNTEAFF. The DNA for the CDR3 is TGTGCCAGCGGATGGGACAGCTCGAACACTGAAGCTTTCTTT.

This sequence joins TRBV5-4 and TRBJ2-2, with D unresolved. Germline CDR1 and CDR2: SGHNT and YYREEE (reference sequence). Trimming took 0 bases from V and 7 from J, leaving 19 bases between them. CDR3 length equals 17 residues. In DNA form, the CDR3 reads TGTGCCAGCAGCTTGGGTTCCGGGTCCCATGATAGCGGGGAGCTGTTTTTT. This codes for CASSLGSGSHDSGELFF.

This clone showed up just a few times. The chain carries TRBV12-3 or TRBV12-4 and TRBJ1-2, with D possibly being TRBD1 (6 bases). V was pared by 3 bases and J by 4 bases, with 9 bases between. CDR3 length equals 13 residues. The CDR3 sequence: CASSFTGTYGYTF. The DNA of the CDR3 is TGTGCCAGCAGTTTCACAGGGACCTATGGCTACACCTTC.

J is TRBJ1-1 and V is TRBV6-5; tentative D call: TRBD1 (5 bases). V was clipped by 6 bases and J by 5 bases, with 13 bases between them. Germline values: CDR1 MNHEY, CDR2 SVGAGI. This CDR3 contains 13 residues. The DNA for the CDR3 is TGTGCCAGCAGCGCGGGACGCCGTACTGAAGCTTTCTTT. Its translation: CASSAGRRTEAFF.

V usage is TRBV9 and J usage is TRBJ2-1, with D possibly TRBD2 on 5 matching bases. CDR3 length: 17 amino acids. V was pared by 2 bases and J by 2 bases, with 17 bases between. The germline gives CDR1 SGDLS, CDR2 YYNGEE. The CDR3 nucleotides read TGTGCCAGCAGCGTCCCCTCCCGGGGTAGCGCCTACAATGAGCAGTTCTTC. Protein sequence: CASSVPSRGSAYNEQFF.

The chain employs TRBV27 and TRBJ1-2; TRBD1 is a possible D gene (5 bases). Deletions cut 3 bases from V and 8 bases from J, with 16 bases between. The germline CDR1 and CDR2 sequences are MNHEY and SMNVEV (reference sequence). This CDR3 is 14 amino acids long. The CDR3 bases are TGTGCCAGCAGTTTTCGGGGGATAGGGGAGGGCTACACCTTC. It codes for CASSFRGIGEGYTF.

The chain carries TRBV7-9 and TRBJ2-5; TRBD2 matches at 8 bases. This CDR3 contains 14 residues. CDR1 and CDR2 (germline): SEHNR, FQNEAQ (reference sequence). Losses at the gene ends were 2 bases for V and 3 bases for J; bases not matched to a gene: 2. CDR3 sequence (DNA): TGTGCCAGCAGCTTACACGGGGGGGAAGAGACCCAGTACTTC. It encodes CASSLHGGEETQYF.

This chain connects TRBV18 to TRBJ2-2; D remains ambiguous. There are 14 residues in the CDR3. Trimming stripped 2 bases from V and 4 bases from J, with 8 bases between. Germline V gene sequence: CDR1 KGHSH, CDR2 LQKENI. The CDR3 protein is CASSPGQVTGELFF. The CDR3 coding sequence is TGTGCCAGCTCACCAGGGCAGGTCACCGGGGAGCTGTTTTTT.

The genes are TRBV4-3 and TRBJ2-3; D is undetermined. V was pared by 0 bases and J by 0 bases, with 13 bases between. This CDR3 has 17 residues. CDR1 LGHNA and CDR2 YSLEER come from the germline V gene. As DNA, the CDR3 is TGCGCCAGCAGCCAAGATGGCGGCCGTGCTAGCACAGATACGCAGTATTTT. Translation: CASSQDGGRASTDTQYF.

The rearrangement links TRBV18 to TRBJ1-2, with D perhaps matching TRBD1 (5 bases). The CDR3 is made up of 11 amino acids. CDR1 and CDR2 from the germline V gene are KGHSH and LQKENI. The V gene lost 2 bases and the J gene lost 9 bases, with 7 bases spanning the gap. The CDR3 DNA is TGTGCCAGCTCACCATCGGACAGCTACACCTTC. This sequence encodes CASSPSDSYTF.

This chain connects TRBV5-1 to TRBJ1-2; 7 bases agree with TRBD1. This CDR3 comprises 16 residues. In germline, CDR1 is SGHRS, CDR2 YFSETQ. V was clipped by 3 bases and J by 0 bases; unmatched bases: 8. CDR3 in DNA: TGCGCCAGCAGCTCTTGGGGGGACAGTACTAACTATGGCTACACCTTC. Its protein product is CASSSWGDSTNYGYTF.

The CDR3 here is CASSLALTSGVDNEQFF. CDR3 in DNA: TGTGCCAGCAGCTTAGCTCTGACTAGCGGGGTCGACAATGAGCAGTTCTTC. The genes are TRBV7-2 and TRBJ2-1; 11 positions agree with TRBD2. This CDR3 spans 17 amino acids. The ends lost 0 bases at V and 5 bases at J; junction bases unmatched: 6. Germline lookup yields CDR1 SGHTA and CDR2 FQGNSA.

V and J are TRBV2 and TRBJ2-7; TRBD2 agrees at 11 bases. With 4 bases clipped from V and 0 bases from J, the junction kept 5 bases outside the gene matches. Germline-derived CDR1 and CDR2 are SNHLY and FYNNEI. The CDR3 has 16 amino acids. This CDR3 reads CASSAPLAGGSYEQYF. For the CDR3, the DNA is TGTGCCAGCAGTGCCCCTCTAGCGGGAGGCTCCTACGAGCAGTACTTC.

J is TRBJ2-7 and V is TRBV7-6; 9 nucleotides align to TRBD1. This CDR3 has 15 amino acids. With 2 bases clipped from V and 4 bases from J, the junction kept 6 bases outside the gene matches. Germline V gives CDR1 SGHVS, CDR2 FNYEAQ. CDR3 bases: TGTGCCAGCAGCTTAATTCGACAGGGGGGTTACGAGCAGTACTTC. Protein product: CASSLIRQGGYEQYF.

This sequence joins TRBV6-5 and TRBJ1-2, with 8 nucleotides matching TRBD1. Trimming at V came to 2 bases and at J to 7 bases, leaving 9 bases not matched to a gene. Germline assignment: CDR1 MNHEY and CDR2 SVGAGI. This CDR3 comprises 15 residues. The CDR3 is CASSYNPQGAFGYTF. The CDR3 DNA follows: TGTGCCAGCAGTTACAATCCCCAGGGGGCGTTTGGCTACACCTTC.

The chain links TRBV5-3 to TRBJ2-1; D perhaps matches TRBD2 (6 bases). TRBV5-3 carries the ORF label, with uncertain function. Trimming left V 7 bases short and J 10 bases short, with 9 bases between. The CDR3 is made up of 10 amino acids. CDR3 coding DNA: TGTGCCAGAGCGGGGAACGAGCAGTTCTTC. Translation: CARAGNEQFF.

This clone was counted between two and nine times. This rearrangement joins TRBV27 to TRBJ2-2; no reliable D call. CDR1 is MNHEY and CDR2 is SMNVEV in the germline V gene (reference sequence). V was trimmed by 4 bases and J by 2 bases, leaving 5 bases between them. The CDR3 has 13 amino acids. In DNA form, the CDR3 reads TGTGCCAGCAGTTCCTTCAACACCGGGGAGCTGTTTTTT. Amino acid sequence: CASSSFNTGELFF.

V is TRBV2 and J is TRBJ1-2, with a tentative D call TRBD1 (6 bases). Trimming left V 1 base short and J 7 bases short, with 16 bases between. This CDR3 contains 15 residues. CDR1 SNHLY and CDR2 FYNNEI come from the germline V gene. The chain's CDR3 is CASSEETQGLGGYTF. CDR3 in DNA: TGTGCCAGCAGTGAAGAGACCCAGGGGCTGGGTGGCTACACCTTC.

This chain joins TRBV7-3 and TRBJ2-2, with 16 bases fitting TRBD2. Germline V gene sequence: CDR1 SGHTA, CDR2 FQGTGA. V shed 5 bases, J shed 6 bases, and the junction held 6 bases outside the gene matches. This CDR3 comprises 17 residues. CDR3 residues: CASSVPGLAGGSGELFF. The CDR3 coding sequence is TGTGCCAGCAGCGTACCGGGACTAGCGGGAGGGTCCGGGGAGCTGTTTTTT.

The chain carries TRBV4-2 and TRBJ2-7; 7 bases align to TRBD2. Germline trimming cut 5 bases from V and 1 base from J; bases unmatched to any gene: 5. The CDR3 is 14 residues long. Germline CDR1 LGHNA, CDR2 YNFKEQ. The CDR3 here is CASSEGLGSYEQYF. The CDR3 region has the DNA TGTGCCAGCAGCGAAGGACTAGGATCCTACGAGCAGTACTTC.

The count of this clone is one. The chain couples TRBV11-3 to TRBJ2-1; 10 bases agree with TRBD2. V gave up 3 bases and J gave up 5 bases; unmatched junction bases: 1. The CDR3 sequence is 14 residues long. Germline V gives CDR1 SGHNT, CDR2 YENEEA. CDR3 residues: CASSFGLADNEQFF. CDR3 nucleotide sequence: TGTGCCAGCAGCTTCGGACTAGCGGACAATGAGCAGTTCTTC.

J is TRBJ2-1 and V is TRBV7-8, with 10 nucleotides matching TRBD2. The CDR3 consists of 17 residues. V dropped 5 bases and J dropped 1; count of bases not matched to a gene: 8. The germline gives CDR1 SGHVS, CDR2 FQNEAQ. The CDR3 nucleotides read TGTGCCAGCAGCCCGAGAAGACTAGCGGGTTCCTACAATGAGCAGTTCTTC. Translated, it gives CASSPRRLAGSYNEQFF.

On this clone itself: Other DNA sequences in this sample translate to the same CDR3. V and J are TRBV18 and TRBJ1-1, with 7 bases aligning to TRBD1. The germline CDR1 and CDR2 sequences are KGHSH and LQKENI. CDR3 length: 13 amino acids. After removal of 3 bases from V and 5 bases from J, the junction contained 3 bases not matched to a gene. The DNA for the CDR3 is TGTGCCAGCTCACCGACAGGGTCAACTGAAGCTTTCTTT. Translated, it gives CASSPTGSTEAFF.

V is TRBV6-4 and J is TRBJ2-7; TRBD2 agrees at 16 bases. V lost 2 bases and J lost 4; bases outside the gene matches: 8. This CDR3 region has 18 residues. Germline CDR1 is MRHNA and CDR2 is SNTAGT. In nucleotides, the CDR3 is TGTGCCAGCAGTGACGGTCAGGGACTAGCGGGAGGGGGGTACGAGCAGTACTTC. This sequence encodes CASSDGQGLAGGGYEQYF.

The chain has TRBV11-2 and TRBJ1-2; possible D gene TRBD1, 5 bases. The germline V and J ends were trimmed by 2 bases and 5 bases, with 9 bases remaining between them. CDR1 SGHAT and CDR2 FQNNGV come from the germline V gene. The CDR3 is 13 residues long. The CDR3 region is CASSLRGGYGYTF. The CDR3 DNA follows: TGTGCCAGCAGCTTAAGGGGTGGATATGGCTACACCTTC.

This clone was detected a few times. The rearrangement uses TRBV5-1 and TRBJ1-2; D uncertain. Between the trimmed V and J ends, which lost 0 bases and 0 bases, there was a span of 12 bases. CDR1 SGHRS and CDR2 YFSETQ come from the germline V gene. This CDR3 has 16 amino acids. CDR3 nucleotide sequence: TGCGCCAGCAGCTTGGACGGAGGATCAGCTAACTATGGCTACACCTTC. Its translation: CASSLDGGSANYGYTF.

The genes are TRBV28 and TRBJ1-5; perhaps TRBD1 as D (5 bases). CDR1 MDHEN and CDR2 SYDVKM come from the germline V gene. V lost 3 bases and J 3 bases, leaving 18 bases between the germline ends. The CDR3 sequence is 17 residues long. The CDR3 spells CASSFTGGLNFNQPQHF. CDR3 DNA: TGTGCCAGCAGTTTTACGGGGGGACTAAACTTCAATCAGCCCCAGCATTTT.

The J gene is TRBJ2-7, the V gene TRBV5-6; 13 positions agree with TRBD2. This CDR3 has 16 amino acids. Germline V gene sequence: CDR1 SGHDT, CDR2 YYEEEE. With V trimmed by 4 bases and J by 5 bases, 9 bases remained unmatched. Written as DNA, the CDR3 is TGTGCCAGCAGCCCCGGGACTAGCGGGACTTTACACGAGCAGTACTTC. Its protein product is CASSPGTSGTLHEQYF.

The rearrangement joins TRBV10-3 to TRBJ1-5; unclear D gene. The CDR3 is 16 residues long. The V end lost 2 bases, the J end lost 1 base, and 12 bases lay between the germline ends. The germline V gene has CDR1 ENHRY and CDR2 SYGVKD. The CDR3 reads CAISEERQGSNQPQHF. CDR3 DNA sequence: TGTGCCATCAGTGAGGAGCGGCAAGGGAGCAATCAGCCCCAGCATTTT.